A selection of T cell receptor beta chains follows, all from one sample in a study of blood T cell repertoires in COVID-19. Sequenced by immunoSEQ multiplex PCR; TCRdb stores in-frame clones only, minus some. The sample has roughly 120,000 clones; 83% are singletons. Sequenced material: peripheral blood. The receptor set was obtained from a woman aged 60 to 75 with acute or convalescent COVID-19. CDR3s include the opening cysteine and the closing phenylalanine or tryptophan. The D gene is left open where the match is weak. Clone size is not always given. Where it is, it says once, few, many or a class for expanded clones.

v_call	d_call	j_call	clone_size	cdr3_nt	cdr3_aa
TRBV5-1	TRBD1	TRBJ1-4	-	TGCGCCAGCAGCTACAGGGGGCAGATCGATAATGAAAAACTGTTTTTT	CASSYRGQIDNEKLFF
TRBV6-5	-	TRBJ1-1	-	TGTGCCAGCAGGCTTCAACAGACAGCGAACACTGAAGCTTTCTTT	CASRLQQTANTEAFF
TRBV5-4	TRBD1	TRBJ1-4	few	TGTGCCAGCAGGGTAGGGACAGGAGATGAAAAACTGTTTTTT	CASRVGTGDEKLFF
TRBV2	-	TRBJ1-2	-	TGTGCCAGCACCCTCGGGGGGAACTTAAGGGGTGGCTACACCTTC	CASTLGGNLRGGYTF
TRBV4-3	-	TRBJ1-4	-	TGCGCCAGCAGCCAAGGTCTAAGGGGAGGTGAAAAACTGTTTTTT	CASSQGLRGGEKLFF
TRBV3-1/TRBV3-2	-	TRBJ1-1	-	TGTGCCAGCAGCCCCCGAACGGGGAACACTGAAGCTTTCTTT	CASSPRTGNTEAFF
TRBV14	TRBD1	TRBJ2-7	-	TGTGCCAGCAGCCCCCGGGACAGGGGGCATGGGAAGCCCTACGAGCAGTACTTC	CASSPRDRGHGKPYEQYF
TRBV9	-	TRBJ2-7	-	TGTGCCAGCAGCGTAGACCCGAGGGGAGGTTACGAGCAGTACTTC	CASSVDPRGGYEQYF
TRBV28	-	TRBJ1-5	-	TGTGCCAGCCTCCGGGGGGGAAATCAGCCCCAGCATTTT	CASLRGGNQPQHF
TRBV19	TRBD2	TRBJ2-3	-	TGTGCCAGTGGTGTGGTAGCGGGAGTCACGCAGTATTTT	CASGVVAGVTQYF
TRBV7-8	-	TRBJ2-7	few	TGTGCCAGCAGCTCCCAAAACGGGGGTTCTGGGGAGCAGTACTTC	CASSSQNGGSGEQYF
TRBV12-5	-	TRBJ1-2	few	TGTGCTAGTGGTTTGGGCGGGACGTACTATGGCTACACCTTC	CASGLGGTYYGYTF
TRBV21-1	-	TRBJ1-1	-	TGTGCCAGCAGCTTAAAAGAGGATATCAAGGGACAGCCCGCAATGAACACTGAAGCTTTCTTT	CASSLKEDIKGQPAMNTEAFF
TRBV14	-	TRBJ2-3	-	TGTGCCAGCAGCCCCCCTGGAGTGAGGGCAGATACGCAGTATTTT	CASSPPGVRADTQYF
TRBV4-1	TRBD1	TRBJ2-1	-	TGCGCCAGCAGCGGGTCTTGGGACAGGGGGCGCCTAGTTGAGCAGTTCTTC	CASSGSWDRGRLVEQFF
TRBV5-1	TRBD1	TRBJ1-3	-	TGCGCCAGCAGCTCGAGGGACAGGGATGGTGGAAACACCATATATTTT	CASSSRDRDGGNTIYF
TRBV27	TRBD1	TRBJ2-1	-	TGTGCCAGCAGGGGTTTTGGGACAGGAGAGTTCTTC	CASRGFGTGEFF
TRBV11-2	TRBD1	TRBJ1-2	once	TGTGCCAGCAGCCGCGGACAGGGGGCGTACGGCTACACCTTC	CASSRGQGAYGYTF
TRBV7-3	TRBD1	TRBJ1-2	once	TGTGCCAGTGCCGACAGGGTCGGCTATGGCTACACCTTC	CASADRVGYGYTF
TRBV24-1	-	TRBJ2-1	-	TGTGCCACCAGGACAGCAGCGTCTCATGAGCAGTTCTTC	CATRTAASHEQFF
TRBV9	-	TRBJ2-1	-	TGTGCCAGCAGCGTGCAGGGGAACTACAATGAGCAGTTCTTC	CASSVQGNYNEQFF
TRBV2	-	TRBJ2-3	-	TGTGCCAGCATGTCTACCCAGCGCCCCACAGATACGCAGTATTTT	CASMSTQRPTDTQYF
TRBV30	-	TRBJ2-7	-	TGTGCCTGGAGTCTGACAGTCTACGAGCAGTACTTC	CAWSLTVYEQYF
TRBV29-1	-	TRBJ2-1	-	TGCAGCGTTGAAGGGCATGCGGTTCGGAATGAGCAGTTCTTC	CSVEGHAVRNEQFF
TRBV7-9	-	TRBJ2-5	-	TGTGCCAGCAGCTCCGCGGGACTGTACCAAGAGACCCAGTACTTC	CASSSAGLYQETQYF
TRBV5-1	-	TRBJ1-1	-	TGCGCCAGCAGCTTGATCGCAGGAACCACTGAAGCTTTCTTT	CASSLIAGTTEAFF
TRBV3-1/TRBV3-2	TRBD1	TRBJ1-4	-	TGTGCCAGCAGCCGTGGGACAGGGTTCGAAAAACTGTTTTTT	CASSRGTGFEKLFF
TRBV2	-	TRBJ2-7	-	TGTGCCAGCAGTCCAGGGGCAGGGCTTTACTACGAGCAGTACTTC	CASSPGAGLYYEQYF
TRBV12-5	-	TRBJ1-3	-	TGTGCTAGTGCGACCGGGACAAGGATCTTCTCTGGAAACACCATATATTTT	CASATGTRIFSGNTIYF